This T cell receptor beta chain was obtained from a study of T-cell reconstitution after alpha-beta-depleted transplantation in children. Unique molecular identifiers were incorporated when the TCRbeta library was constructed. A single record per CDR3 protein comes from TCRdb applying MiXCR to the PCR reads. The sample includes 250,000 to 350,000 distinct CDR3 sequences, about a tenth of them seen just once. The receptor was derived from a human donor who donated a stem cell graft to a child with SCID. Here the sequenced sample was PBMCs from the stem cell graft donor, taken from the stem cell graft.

The CDR3 spells CSVRQGPYEQYF. CDR3 DNA sequence: TGCAGCGTTCGACAGGGACCCTACGAGCAGTACTTC. This chain connects TRBV29-1 to TRBJ2-7; 7 bases line up with TRBD1. This CDR3 has 12 residues. Germline V gives CDR1 SQVTM, CDR2 ANQGSEA. The V and J ends lost 5 bases and 2 bases, in that order; junction bases with no gene match: 3.